These T cell receptor beta chains were read from a single sample in a study of cytomegalovirus exposure and HLA in healthy donors. TCRdb's table, derived via immunoSEQ multiplex PCR, lists solely in-frame clones and lacks some. This table has tens of thousands of clones, around 77% appearing once. Sequencing input: PBMCs. The receptor source for this set is a male donor in good health and CMV-seropositive. CDR3s include the opening cysteine and the closing phenylalanine or tryptophan. Fields, in order: clone size, CDR3 length, D gene, J gene, V gene, CDR3 protein, CDR3 DNA. The D gene is left open where the match is weak. Clone size is shown for a subset of rows, as once, few, many or a class of expanded clone.

size: .
length: 14
D: TRBD1
J: TRBJ1-4
V: TRBV19
CDR3: CASSVTGGNEKLFF
DNA: TGTGCCAGTAGTGTTACAGGGGGCAACGAAAAACTGTTTTTT

size: .
length: 14
D: .
J: TRBJ1-6
V: TRBV4-2
CDR3: CASSQAPPGSPLHF
DNA: TGTGCCAGCAGCCAAGCCCCGCCGGGTTCACCCCTCCACTTT

size: .
length: 14
D: TRBD1
J: TRBJ2-4
V: TRBV19
CDR3: CASTYRGAKNIQYF
DNA: TGTGCCAGTACATACAGGGGAGCCAAAAACATTCAGTACTTC

size: .
length: 14
D: .
J: TRBJ1-3
V: TRBV10-3
CDR3: CAITQSATGNTIYF
DNA: TGTGCCATCACCCAATCAGCGACGGGAAACACCATATATTTT

size: .
length: 15
D: .
J: TRBJ1-2
V: TRBV7-8
CDR3: CASSLATGELYGYTF
DNA: TGTGCCAGCAGCTTAGCGACTGGGGAGCTATATGGCTACACCTTC

size: .
length: 17
D: TRBD2
J: TRBJ2-7
V: TRBV5-1
CDR3: CASSPEPFSGGAGEQYF
DNA: TGCGCCAGCAGCCCGGAACCCTTTTCCGGGGGGGCGGGCGAGCAGTACTTC

size: .
length: 15
D: TRBD2
J: TRBJ2-2
V: TRBV9
CDR3: CASSVSGGAFGELFF
DNA: TGTGCCAGCAGCGTGAGCGGGGGGGCCTTCGGGGAGCTGTTTTTT

size: .
length: 17
D: TRBD1
J: TRBJ2-1
V: TRBV5-1
CDR3: CASRLSRDRGLYNEQFF
DNA: TGCGCCAGCAGACTTTCCCGAGACAGGGGGCTCTACAATGAGCAGTTCTTC

size: .
length: 12
D: TRBD1
J: TRBJ2-7
V: TRBV7-9
CDR3: CSSSLTGDEQYF
DNA: TGTTCCAGCAGCTTGACAGGGGACGAGCAGTACTTC

size: .
length: 14
D: TRBD1
J: TRBJ1-1
V: TRBV5-6
CDR3: CASSPGQIYTEAFF
DNA: TGTGCCAGCAGCCCGGGACAGATCTACACTGAAGCTTTCTTT

size: .
length: 16
D: TRBD2
J: TRBJ2-5
V: TRBV5-4
CDR3: CASSPVGLAAQETQYF
DNA: TGTGCCAGCAGCCCGGTGGGACTAGCGGCCCAAGAGACCCAGTACTTC

size: .
length: 13
D: .
J: TRBJ1-2
V: TRBV14
CDR3: CASSQAGSGGYTF
DNA: TGTGCCAGCAGCCAGGCAGGGTCGGGTGGCTACACCTTC

size: .
length: 14
D: TRBD1
J: TRBJ2-7
V: TRBV15
CDR3: CATSRDRGPYEQYF
DNA: TGTGCCACCAGCAGAGACAGGGGGCCCTACGAGCAGTACTTC

size: .
length: 16
D: TRBD1
J: TRBJ2-1
V: TRBV7-9
CDR3: CASSSGTGQTYNEQFF
DNA: TGTGCCAGCAGCTCCGGGACAGGCCAGACCTACAATGAGCAGTTCTTC

size: .
length: 15
D: .
J: TRBJ1-6
V: TRBV29-1
CDR3: CSVEEVRGYNSPLHF
DNA: TGCAGCGTTGAAGAGGTCCGGGGCTATAATTCACCCCTCCACTTT

size: once
length: 14
D: .
J: TRBJ1-6
V: TRBV28
CDR3: CASSLERERSPLHF
DNA: TGTGCCAGCAGTTTAGAACGGGAAAGGTCACCCCTCCACTTT

size: .
length: 19
D: TRBD2
J: TRBJ2-3
V: TRBV4-2
CDR3: CASSQEGLAGGPVGDTQYF
DNA: TGTGCCAGCAGCCAGGAGGGACTAGCGGGGGGCCCGGTTGGAGATACGCAGTATTTT